The rows below give T cell receptor beta chains drawn from one sample of a study of T and B cells in COVID-19 patients. TCRdb processed the multiplex PCR reads anew with MiXCR; each CDR3 protein has one entry. Counted here are about 16,000 distinct CDR3 sequences, 27% occurring once; the ten biggest clones make up around 3.1%. The specimen sequenced was blood. Every receptor here comes from a human donor who had recovered from COVID-19. CDR3s include the opening cysteine and the closing phenylalanine or tryptophan.

>13|TRBV27
CASSIGPGGGYTF
>13|TRBV6-2/TRBV6-3
CYSRGGGPGELFF
>16|TRBV29-1
CSVESRRVGGTDTQYF
>15|TRBV7-4
CASSLVSRGGETQYF
>13|TRBV18
CASSPGGPETQYF
>14|TRBV18
CASSPRGAPSEQYF
>14|TRBV27
CASSLQGSTYEQYF
>15|TRBV12-3/TRBV12-4
CASRKGTGVSVTLHF
>12|TRBV6-1
CASTDTGYEQYF
>15|TRBV27
CASRGDRVNTGELFF
>13|TRBV24-1
CATSDPRWDEQFF
>16|TRBV19
CASSSRDPGSTDTQYF
>15|TRBV6-1
CASSARGGEGQPQHF
>13|TRBV12-3/TRBV12-4
CASAQGADYGYTF
>17|TRBV6-4
CASSVSAGGLQSYGYTF
>14|TRBV19
CASSGGNRHQPQHF
>13|TRBV18
CASSRQREEKLFF
>16|TRBV19
CASNRGGGANTGELFF
>18|TRBV18
CASSPLSSGRAGTDTQYF
>16|TRBV27
CASRSSGSLENNEQFF
>13|TRBV5-5
CASTDRGDNEQFF
>13|TRBV12-3/TRBV12-4
CASSLVLNTEAFF
>14|TRBV10-1
CASSRTRGTDTQYF
>14|TRBV6-5
CASRNGGSNYGYTF
>14|TRBV6-4
CASSEVRDTGELFF
>14|TRBV20-1
CSLAGGRNTGELFF
>15|TRBV29-1
CSVGDRPQSNYGYTF
>17|TRBV5-1
CASSLPSGWASTDTQYF
>15|TRBV5-6
CASSVPGRANYGYTF
>16|TRBV14
CASSQDSGSLQETQYF
>13|TRBV6-6
CATIAPGQGINTF
>16|TRBV21-1
CASSISPGNSGNTIYF
>15|TRBV27
CASSFTGTPGETQYF
>13|TRBV6-2/TRBV6-3
CASRPPTPYEQYF
>13|TRBV29-1
CSVASGSYNEQFF
>13|TRBV5-6
CASSLDRAAGYTF
>12|TRBV27
CASRPDRYEQYF
>16|TRBV12-3/TRBV12-4
CASSFLSGQQNTEAFF
>14|TRBV27
CASSLAPSGDTQYF
>16|TRBV29-1
CSVELGRRELPDTQYF
>16|TRBV12-3/TRBV12-4
CASSLSGGLNREEQFF
>16|TRBV6-2/TRBV6-3
CASRSEGMRPGNTIYF
>13|TRBV29-1
CSVPGRSQETQYF
>13|TRBV18
CASSPGAKETQYF
>17|TRBV7-6
CASSLGTLGRVTDTQYF
>14|TRBV7-9
CASSPSEVQEKLFF
>13|TRBV18
CASSPRGTQEAFF
>17|TRBV6-5
CASSYLTTSGMFPEQYF